In this sample, the clone carrying this TCR beta chain turned up once. The data originate from a study of blood T cells in healthy people across ages. On the study more broadly: Template switching retrieved approximately one barcoded beta molecule for each two T cells.

The CDR3 sequence is 14 residues long. V was clipped by 5 bases and J by 8 bases, with 16 bases between them. It was with a sample-barcoded 5' primer and a J-beta primer mix that a second PCR of roughly 7 to 12 cycles was run. TCRdb re-derived calls from the 5' RACE reads in MiXCR, one entry per CDR3 protein. The sample yields roughly 500,000 distinct CDR3 sequences, 27% seen once. The V and J genes are TRBV12-3 or TRBV12-4 and TRBJ2-4; D call uncertain. Sequencing was performed on blood. The sequence came from a woman between 65 and 79 years old in good health. The CDR3 nucleotides are TGTGCCAGCAGTCGATCCCAGGAACTGGACATTCAGTACTTC. Protein product: CASSRSQELDIQYF.